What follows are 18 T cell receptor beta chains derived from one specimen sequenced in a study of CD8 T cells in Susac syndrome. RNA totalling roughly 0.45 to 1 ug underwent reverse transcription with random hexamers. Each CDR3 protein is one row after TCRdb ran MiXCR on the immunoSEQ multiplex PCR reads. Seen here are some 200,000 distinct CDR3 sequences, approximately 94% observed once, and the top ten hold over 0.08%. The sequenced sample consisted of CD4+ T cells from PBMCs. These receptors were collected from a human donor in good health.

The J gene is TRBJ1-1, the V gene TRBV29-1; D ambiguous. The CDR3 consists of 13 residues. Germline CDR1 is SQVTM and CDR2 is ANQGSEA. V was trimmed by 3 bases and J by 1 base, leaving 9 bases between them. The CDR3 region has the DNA TGCAGCGTTGATGGGCCAGGGAACACTGAAGCTTTCTTT. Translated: CSVDGPGNTEAFF.

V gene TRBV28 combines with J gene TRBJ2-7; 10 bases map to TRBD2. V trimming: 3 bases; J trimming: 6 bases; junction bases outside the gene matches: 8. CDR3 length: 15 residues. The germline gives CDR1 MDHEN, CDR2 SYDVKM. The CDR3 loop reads CASSFAASGSGEQYF. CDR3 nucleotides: TGTGCCAGCAGTTTCGCGGCTAGCGGGAGTGGCGAGCAGTACTTC.

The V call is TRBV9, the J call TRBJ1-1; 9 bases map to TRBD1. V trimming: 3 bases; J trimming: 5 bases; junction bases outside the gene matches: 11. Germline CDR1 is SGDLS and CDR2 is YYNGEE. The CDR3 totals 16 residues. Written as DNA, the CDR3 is TGTGCCAGCAGCGCCACCCGGACAGGGGATAATACTGAAGCTTTCTTT. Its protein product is CASSATRTGDNTEAFF. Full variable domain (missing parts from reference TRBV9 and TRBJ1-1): DSGVTQTPKHLITATGQRVTLRCSPRSGDLSVYWYQQSLDQGLQFLIQYYNGEERAKGNILERFSAQQFPDLHSELNLSSLELGDSALYFCASSATRTGDNTEAFFGQGTRLTVV.

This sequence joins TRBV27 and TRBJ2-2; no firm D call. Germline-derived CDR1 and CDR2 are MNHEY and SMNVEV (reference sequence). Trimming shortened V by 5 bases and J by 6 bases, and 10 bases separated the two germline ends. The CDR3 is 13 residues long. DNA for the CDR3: TGTGCCAGCAGTCCCGGTCTCCCCGGGGAGCTGTTTTTT. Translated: CASSPGLPGELFF.

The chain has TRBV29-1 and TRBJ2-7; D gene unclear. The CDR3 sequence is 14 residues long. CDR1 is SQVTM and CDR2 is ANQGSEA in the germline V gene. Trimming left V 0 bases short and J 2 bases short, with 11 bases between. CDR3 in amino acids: CSVEEPGITYEQYF. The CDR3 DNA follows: TGCAGCGTTGAAGAACCGGGTATTACCTACGAGCAGTACTTC.

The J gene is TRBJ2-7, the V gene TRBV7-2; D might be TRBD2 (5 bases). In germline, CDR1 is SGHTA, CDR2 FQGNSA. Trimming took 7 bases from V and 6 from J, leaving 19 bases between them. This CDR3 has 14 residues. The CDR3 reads CASNLAIGSLEQYF. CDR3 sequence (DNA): TGTGCCAGCAACCTAGCCATAGGGAGCCTCGAGCAGTACTTC.

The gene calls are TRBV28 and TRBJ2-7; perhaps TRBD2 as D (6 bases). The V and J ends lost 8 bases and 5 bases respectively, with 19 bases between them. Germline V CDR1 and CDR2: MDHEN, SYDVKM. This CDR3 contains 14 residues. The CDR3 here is CASLETGVLHEQYF. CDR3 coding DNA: TGTGCCAGCCTAGAGACGGGGGTCCTCCACGAGCAGTACTTC. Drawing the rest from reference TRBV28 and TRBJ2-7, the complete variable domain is DVKVTQSSRYLVKRTGEKVFLECVQDMDHENMFWYRQDPGLGLRLIYFSYDVKMKEKGDIPEGYSVSREKKERFSLILESASTNQTSMYLCASLETGVLHEQYFGPGTRLTVT.

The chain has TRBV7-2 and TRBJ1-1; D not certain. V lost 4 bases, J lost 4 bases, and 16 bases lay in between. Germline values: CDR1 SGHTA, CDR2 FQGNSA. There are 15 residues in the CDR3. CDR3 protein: CASSSLGVPITEAFF. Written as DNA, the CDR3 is TGTGCCAGCAGCTCTCTTGGGGTTCCCATCACTGAAGCTTTCTTT.

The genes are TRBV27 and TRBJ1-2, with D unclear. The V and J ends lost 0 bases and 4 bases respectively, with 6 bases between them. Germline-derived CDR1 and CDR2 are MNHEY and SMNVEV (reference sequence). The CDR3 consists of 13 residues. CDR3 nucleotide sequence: TGTGCCAGCAGTTTATCGGGATCCTATGGCTACACCTTC. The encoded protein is CASSLSGSYGYTF.

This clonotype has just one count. The CDR3, as DNA: TGCAGCGTTGTAGGCGTCCGGGCCGCCCAAGAGCAGTACTTC. Translating it yields CSVVGVRAAQEQYF. The V and J genes are TRBV29-1 and TRBJ2-7, with D hard to call. The CDR3 contains 14 residues. Trimming pared 4 bases from V and 7 bases from J, leaving 20 bases between. Per the germline V gene, CDR1 is SQVTM and CDR2 is ANQGSEA.

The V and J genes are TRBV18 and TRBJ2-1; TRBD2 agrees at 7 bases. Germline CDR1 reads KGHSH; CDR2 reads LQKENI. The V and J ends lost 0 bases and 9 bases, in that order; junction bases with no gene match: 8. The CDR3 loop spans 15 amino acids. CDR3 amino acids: CASSPPREGQREQFF. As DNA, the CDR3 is TGTGCCAGCTCACCACCGAGGGAGGGCCAACGTGAGCAGTTCTTC.

CDR3 sequence (DNA): TGTGCCAGCAGCCAAGAGGACAGGGAGTACGAGCAGTACTTC. Translating it yields CASSQEDREYEQYF. This chain connects TRBV14 to TRBJ2-7; 8 bases agree with TRBD1. Per the germline V gene, CDR1 is SGHDN and CDR2 is FVKESK. The CDR3 has 14 amino acids. Trimming removed 0 bases from V and 4 bases from J; junction bases left unmatched: 2.

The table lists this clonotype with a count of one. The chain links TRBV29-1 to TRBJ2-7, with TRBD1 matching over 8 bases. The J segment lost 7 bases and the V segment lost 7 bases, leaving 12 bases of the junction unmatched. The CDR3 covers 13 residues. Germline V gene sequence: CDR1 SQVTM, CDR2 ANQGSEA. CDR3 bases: TGCAGCGCCGGGCGGCAGGGGGCGGGGGAGCAGTACTTC. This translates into CSAGRQGAGEQYF.

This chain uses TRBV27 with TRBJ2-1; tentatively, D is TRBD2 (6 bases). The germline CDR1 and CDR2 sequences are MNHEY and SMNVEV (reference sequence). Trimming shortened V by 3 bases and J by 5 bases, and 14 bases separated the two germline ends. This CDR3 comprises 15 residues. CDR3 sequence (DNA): TGTGCCAGCAGTTTTGGGACTCCTGAGCACAATGAGCAGTTCTTC. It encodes CASSFGTPEHNEQFF.

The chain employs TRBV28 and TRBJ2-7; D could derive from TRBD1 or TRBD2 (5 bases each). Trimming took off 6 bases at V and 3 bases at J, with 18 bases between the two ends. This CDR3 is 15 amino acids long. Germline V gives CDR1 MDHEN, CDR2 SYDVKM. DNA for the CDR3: TGTGCCAGCAGCGAGCACCGGGACGGGAACTACGAGCAGTACTTC. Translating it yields CASSEHRDGNYEQYF.

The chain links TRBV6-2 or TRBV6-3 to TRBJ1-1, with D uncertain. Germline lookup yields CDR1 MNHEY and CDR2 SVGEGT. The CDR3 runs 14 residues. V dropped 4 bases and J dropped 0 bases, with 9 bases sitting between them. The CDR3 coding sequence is TGTGCCAGCAGTTGGGATCACATGAACACTGAAGCTTTCTTT. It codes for CASSWDHMNTEAFF.

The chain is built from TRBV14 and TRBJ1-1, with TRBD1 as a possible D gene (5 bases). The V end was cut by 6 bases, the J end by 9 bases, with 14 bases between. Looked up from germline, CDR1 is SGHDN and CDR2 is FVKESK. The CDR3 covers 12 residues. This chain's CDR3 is CASRGVSGQAFF. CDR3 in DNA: TGTGCCAGCAGAGGGGTTAGTGGACAAGCTTTCTTT.

The CDR3 bases are TGTGCCAGCAGCGTAGCTGGAACAGTGAATGAGCAGTTCTTC. Protein product: CASSVAGTVNEQFF. This sequence joins TRBV9 and TRBJ2-1; D not certain. Trimming removed 0 bases at V and 7 bases at J, with 11 bases between. The germline V gene encodes CDR1 SGDLS and CDR2 YYNGEE. The length of the CDR3 is 14 residues.